The text below deals with one T cell receptor (beta chain). Its antigen target is currently unknown. No quality values exist for individual bases; no much larger clone is one base distant. CDR1 and CDR2 are read off the germline V gene (reference sequence) as SGHNT and YYREEE. V is trimmed back by 5 bases and J by 6 bases, and the junction contains 5 bases that no gene match accounts for. The CDR3 numbers 15 residues from cysteine through phenylalanine. Only the CDR3 portion is preserved as DNA: 45 bases, with reading frame beginning at the first base. This entry belongs to a study of radiotherapy plus CTLA-4 blockade in lung cancer (dated by TCRdb to 2016 to 2019). About the full investigation: Among enrolled patients, around 20% had an objective response and roughly 33% reached disease control. General findings and caveats noted by the study authors: Increased serum interferon-beta after radiation, together with early dynamic changes in blood T cell clones, were reported to be the strongest predictors of response. After treatment with radiotherapy and ipilimumab, TCR clones that came from tumors expanded in the peripheral blood.

Focal radiation therapy combined with CTLA-4 blockade (ipilimumab) was tested in patients with chemo-refractory metastatic non-small-cell lung cancer. Libraries were prepared through the immunoSEQ multiplex PCR assay. Not all clones reach the TCRdb copy of this immuneACCESS table, which keeps in-frame sequences only. Checked studies attribute under half of the gap to unresolved V genes and leave the rest unexplained. The sample has 70,000 to 100,000 clones on record, approximately 86% of them singletons. The ten largest clonotypes hold just over 2% of the sample. Sample: peripheral blood, taken from a patient treated with radiotherapy plus ipilimumab. This clonotype was obtained from a human donor with non-small cell lung cancer who had a partial response to radiotherapy plus ipilimumab. The rearrangement joined TRBV5-4 to TRBJ2-3, with 14 middle bases fitting TRBD2. Here the CDR3 is given as CASRTSGRAGDTQYF. The sequenced DNA is TGTGCCAGCAGGACTAGCGGGAGGGCCGGGGATACGCAGTATTTT.